The rows below give T cell receptor beta chains drawn from one sample of a study of regulatory T cells in long-lasting Graves disease. TCRdb re-derived calls from the multiplex PCR reads in MiXCR, one entry per CDR3 protein. The table has about 420,000 distinct CDR3 sequences, approximately 16% seen once. This sample was also put to use in a study of T cells in Graves' hyperthyroidism and ophthalmopathy.

The sequenced sample was peripheral blood mononuclear cells (PBMCs), obtained at new diagnosis, from a patient treated with antithyroid drugs. Every receptor here comes from a young woman with Graves disease. CDR3s include the opening cysteine and the closing phenylalanine or tryptophan. Fields, in order: V gene, D gene, J gene, clone size, CDR3 DNA, CDR3 protein. The D gene is left open where the match is weak. Clone size is not always given. Where it is, it says once, few, many or a class for expanded clones.

TRBV5-5	TRBD1	TRBJ2-1	many	TGTGCCAGCAGCCAGGACAGGGGGAACTACAATGAGCAGTTCTTC	CASSQDRGNYNEQFF
TRBV5-1	TRBD2	TRBJ2-7	.	TGCGCCAGCAGCATCGGACTAGCGGGAGGATACGAGCAGTACTTC	CASSIGLAGGYEQYF
TRBV10-1	.	TRBJ1-3	.	TGCGCCAGCAGTGGATCCCCCGGATGGGGAATGTCTGGAAACACCATATATTTT	CASSGSPGWGMSGNTIYF
TRBV6-1	TRBD1	TRBJ2-1	.	TGTGCCAGCAGGGGACAGGGGAACGGCGCCTACAATGAGCAGTTCTTC	CASRGQGNGAYNEQFF
TRBV6-5	TRBD1	TRBJ2-7	few	TGTGCCAGCAGTTACTCAAGGACAGGGGTTCTCTACGAGCAGTACTTC	CASSYSRTGVLYEQYF
TRBV13	TRBD2	TRBJ2-7	few	TGTGCCAGCACCTGGGGGACTAGCGGGACCTACGAGCAGTACTTC	CASTWGTSGTYEQYF
TRBV5-1	.	TRBJ2-7	many	TGCGCCAGCAGCTCCACAGCATACTACGAGCAGTACTTC	CASSSTAYYEQYF
TRBV20-1	.	TRBJ2-1	many	TGCAGTGCTAGAAAGCGGAACTACAATGAGCAGTTCTTC	CSARKRNYNEQFF
TRBV7-3	.	TRBJ1-1	few	TGTGCCAGCAGCCGCAGGGAGGACACTGAAGCTTTCTTT	CASSRREDTEAFF
TRBV24-1	TRBD2	TRBJ2-7	.	TGTGCCACCAGTGATTCTACTAGCGTCTCCTACGAGCAGTACTTC	CATSDSTSVSYEQYF
TRBV14	TRBD1	TRBJ1-6	.	TGTGCCAGCAGCCATTACACCGGACAGGGTAGTAATTCACCCCTCCACTTT	CASSHYTGQGSNSPLHF
TRBV10-3	TRBD1	TRBJ2-2	many	TGTGCCATCAGCTTGACAGGGGACACCGGGGAGCTGTTTTTT	CAISLTGDTGELFF
TRBV7-9	TRBD2	TRBJ2-1	.	TGTGCCAGCAGCTTAGCGGGCCTAGCGGGAGGATACGAGCAGTTCTTC	CASSLAGLAGGYEQFF
TRBV2	.	TRBJ2-7	many	TGTGCCAGCAGTGAAAGGCAGGCTCACTACGAGCAGTACTTC	CASSERQAHYEQYF
TRBV7-8	.	TRBJ2-5	.	TGTGCCAGCAGCTTAGCTTCGGGGCAGTTGAAGACCCAGTACTTC	CASSLASGQLKTQYF
TRBV3-1	.	TRBJ1-5	few	TGTGCCAGCAGCCAGAGGGATAGCAATCAGCCCCAGCATTTT	CASSQRDSNQPQHF
TRBV28	.	TRBJ1-1	many	TGTGCCAGCAAACCCGGGGGGAAGAACACTGAAGCTTTCTTT	CASKPGGKNTEAFF
TRBV6-1	TRBD2	TRBJ2-2	few	TGTGCCAGCATCCTTAGGACTAGCCCGAACACCGGGGAGCTGTTTTTT	CASILRTSPNTGELFF
TRBV6-2/TRBV6-3	.	TRBJ2-4	.	TGTGCCAGCAGTTACCATCAGGAGACAGCCAAAAACATTCAGTACTTC	CASSYHQETAKNIQYF
TRBV30	TRBD2	TRBJ2-3	.	TGTGCCTGGAGTGTTATAGCGGGAGTTGCAGATACGCAGTATTTT	CAWSVIAGVADTQYF
TRBV20-1	.	TRBJ2-5	many	TGCAGTGCTAGAGGGGCGAGCAGCCAAGAGACCCAGTACTTC	CSARGASSQETQYF
TRBV6-1	TRBD2	TRBJ2-5	few	TGTGCCAGCAGGCCCGCGGGAGATGGGACCCAGTACTTC	CASRPAGDGTQYF
TRBV20-1	TRBD1	TRBJ1-1	.	TGCAGTGCTATGACAGGGGGCTACTCGAACACTGAAGCTTTCTTT	CSAMTGGYSNTEAFF
TRBV20-1	.	TRBJ2-3	many	TGCAGTGCTAGAGATGAGGGCCTCCGGCCCACAGATACGCAGTATTTT	CSARDEGLRPTDTQYF
TRBV9	.	TRBJ2-2	few	TGTGCCAGCAGCGCCCACCCAGGACAGCCTTCGAACACCGGGGAGCTGTTTTTT	CASSAHPGQPSNTGELFF
TRBV9	.	TRBJ1-6	.	TGTGCCAGCAGCTTCCTTCCAGGGGAATCCTATAATTCACCCCTCCACTTT	CASSFLPGESYNSPLHF
TRBV7-2	.	TRBJ2-1	few	TGTGCCAGCAGCTTAGAGCCGGGGTGGTCCCACAATGAGCAGTTCTTC	CASSLEPGWSHNEQFF
TRBV28	.	TRBJ1-4	.	TGTGCCAGCAGCACCCCCCTGGGGGGGGTCGGTGAAAAACTGTTTTTT	CASSTPLGGVGEKLFF
TRBV28	.	TRBJ2-5	.	TGTGCCAGCAGTTTAACCAGGGGGGGGGGAGAGACCCAGTACTTC	CASSLTRGGGETQYF
TRBV19	TRBD2	TRBJ2-2	.	TGTGCCAGTAGTGCGGGAGGGTACACCGGGGAGCTGTTTTTT	CASSAGGYTGELFF
TRBV27	.	TRBJ2-7	many	TGTGCCAGCAGTTTAACTGATGGCTACGAGCAGTACTTC	CASSLTDGYEQYF
TRBV11-2	.	TRBJ2-4	many	TGTGCCAGCAGGCTTACAGCCGTGGGCATTCAGTACTTC	CASRLTAVGIQYF
TRBV7-2	TRBD2	TRBJ2-7	few	TGTGCCAGCAGCTTCGGATTAGCGGGAGTGGGTGGCTACGAGCAGTACTTC	CASSFGLAGVGGYEQYF